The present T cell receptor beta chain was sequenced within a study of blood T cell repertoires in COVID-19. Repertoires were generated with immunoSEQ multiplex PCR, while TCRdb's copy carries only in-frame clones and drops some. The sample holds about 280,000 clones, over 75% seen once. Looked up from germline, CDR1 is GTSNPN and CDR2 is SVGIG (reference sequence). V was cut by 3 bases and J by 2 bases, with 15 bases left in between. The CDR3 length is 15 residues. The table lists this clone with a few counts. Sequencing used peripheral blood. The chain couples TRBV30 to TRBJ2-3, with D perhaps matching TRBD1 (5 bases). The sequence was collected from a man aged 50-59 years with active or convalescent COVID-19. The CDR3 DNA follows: TGTGCCTGGAGCCTAACAGGATCCCTCACAGATACGCAGTATTTT. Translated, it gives CAWSLTGSLTDTQYF. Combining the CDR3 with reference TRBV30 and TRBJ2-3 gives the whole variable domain SQTIHQWPATLVQPVGSPLSLECTVEGTSNPNLYWYRQAAGRGLQLLFYSVGIGQISSEVPQNLSASRPQDRQFILSSKKLLLSDSGFYLCAWSLTGSLTDTQYFGPGTRLTVL.